The 18 T cell receptor beta chains reported below all come from one sample, sequenced in a study of blood T cell repertoires in COVID-19 (dated by TCRdb to the early 2020s). Libraries were constructed by the immunoSEQ multiplex PCR assay. What TCRdb holds here is the immuneACCESS table cut down to in-frame rearrangements. Part of the clones is not present; checked against another copy, under half of the missing clones reflect an unresolved V gene, and the others are unexplained. In all, the sample holds 250,000 or so clones, and 90% of those were seen once. The biggest ten clones account for about 2.1% of the sample. Source material: peripheral blood. These receptors were obtained from a woman aged 55-70 years with COVID-19, enrolled during active disease.

The rearrangement links TRBV19 to TRBJ1-2, with 8 positions matching TRBD1. Germline V CDR1 and CDR2: LNHDA, SQIVND (reference sequence). V trimming: 7 bases; J trimming: 8 bases; junction bases outside the gene matches: 9. CDR3 size: 13 residues. CDR3 coding DNA: TGTGCCAGTACGGGGACAGGAATGGGCGGCTACACCTTC. Protein: CASTGTGMGGYTF.

The sample holds one count of this clone. Distinct nucleotide sequences in the sample also encode this CDR3. The chain has TRBV5-1 and TRBJ1-4, with a tentative D call TRBD1 (5 bases). With 4 bases removed from V and 4 bases from J, the gap between germline ends came to 11 bases. The CDR3 spans 14 residues. Germline V CDR1 and CDR2: SGHRS, YFSETQ. CDR3 residues: CASSLNGGNEKLFF. The CDR3 DNA sequence: TGCGCCAGCAGCCTTAACGGGGGTAATGAAAAACTGTTTTTT.

V usage is TRBV5-1 and J usage is TRBJ2-3; 7 positions agree with TRBD2. V trimming: 4 bases; J trimming: 6 bases; junction bases outside the gene matches: 8. CDR3 size: 14 residues. Germline V gene sequence: CDR1 SGHRS, CDR2 YFSETQ. The CDR3 DNA reads as TGCGCCAGCAGCATGGAGACCGGGAGGGATACGCAGTATTTT. Protein sequence: CASSMETGRDTQYF. Full variable domain (remainder filled in from reference TRBV5-1 and TRBJ2-3): KAGVTQTPRYLIKTRGQQVTLSCSPISGHRSVSWYQQTPGQGLQFLFEYFSETQRNKGNFPGRFSGRQFSNSRSEMNVSTLELGDSALYLCASSMETGRDTQYFGPGTRLTVL.

The chain has TRBV5-4 and TRBJ2-1; D gene uncertain. This CDR3 is built from 14 residues. V was trimmed by 0 bases and J by 3 bases, leaving 7 bases between them. Germline CDR1 is SGHNT and CDR2 is YYREEE (reference sequence). The CDR3 here is CASSLEQSYNEQFF. The CDR3 DNA sequence: TGTGCCAGCAGCTTGGAGCAAAGCTACAATGAGCAGTTCTTC.

This clone was detected ten times or more. V usage is TRBV7-7 and J usage is TRBJ2-5; TRBD1 matches at 9 bases. Germline values: CDR1 SSHAT, CDR2 FNYEAQ (reference sequence). The CDR3 spans 18 residues. After removal of 5 bases from V and 0 bases from J, the junction contained 13 bases not matched to a gene. The CDR3 protein is CASSPEDRGPGYQETQYF. CDR3 nucleotides: TGTGCCAGCAGCCCAGAGGACAGGGGACCCGGGTACCAAGAGACCCAGTACTTC.

The chain is built from TRBV7-2 and TRBJ2-2, with TRBD1 as a possible D gene (5 bases). Trimming stripped 2 bases from V and 5 bases from J, with 12 bases between. This CDR3 has 15 amino acids. The V gene's germline CDR1 is SGHTA and CDR2 FQGNSA. The CDR3 sequence is CASSLTAGRTGELFF. DNA for the CDR3: TGTGCCAGCAGCTTAACGGCAGGGCGGACCGGGGAGCTGTTTTTT.

This clone was counted only a few times. This chain connects TRBV4-3 to TRBJ2-5, with D possibly TRBD1 on 7 matching bases. The V and J ends lost 0 bases and 7 bases respectively, with 18 bases between them. The CDR3 loop spans 16 amino acids. From germline, CDR1 is LGHNA and CDR2 YSLEER. The CDR3 DNA is TGCGCCAGCAGCCAAGAGGGACAGACCGGGCGGGGGACCCAGTACTTC. Translating it yields CASSQEGQTGRGTQYF.

The chain joins TRBV5-6 to TRBJ2-7; TRBD1 agrees at 8 bases. CDR3 size: 14 residues. After removal of 1 base from V and 4 bases from J, the junction contained 4 bases not matched to a gene. Per the germline V gene, CDR1 is SGHDT and CDR2 is YYEEEE. The CDR3 DNA follows: TGTGCCAGCAGCTTGAGCGGACAGGGTTACGAGCAGTACTTC. Translated: CASSLSGQGYEQYF.

This chain connects TRBV27 to TRBJ1-2, with D uncertain. The germline V gene has CDR1 MNHEY and CDR2 SMNVEV (reference sequence). The V and J ends lost 5 bases and 4 bases respectively, with 8 bases between them. The CDR3 contains 12 residues. This CDR3 is CASSPGGYGYTF. CDR3 sequence (DNA): TGTGCCAGCAGTCCCGGTGGCTATGGCTACACCTTC.

This chain connects TRBV20-1 to TRBJ1-5; no definite D call. This CDR3 region has 17 residues. Trimming removed 3 bases at V and 0 bases at J, with 18 bases between. CDR1 and CDR2 from the germline V gene are DFQATT and SNEGSKA (reference sequence). CDR3 loop: CSASEKSWQISNQPQHF. For the CDR3, the DNA is TGCAGTGCTAGTGAGAAGTCATGGCAGATTAGCAATCAGCCCCAGCATTTT.

This clone was recorded once. The chain joins TRBV5-4 to TRBJ2-1; 15 positions agree with TRBD2. CDR1 SGHNT and CDR2 YYREEE come from the germline V gene (reference sequence). The trim removed 4 bases at V and 4 bases at J, leaving 3 bases unmatched. There are 16 residues in the CDR3. CDR3 sequence: CASSTGTSGGYNEQFF. The CDR3 nucleotides read TGTGCCAGCAGCACGGGGACTAGCGGGGGGTACAATGAGCAGTTCTTC.

The chain uses TRBV5-1 and TRBJ2-3; TRBD2 agrees at 12 bases. The V and J ends lost 6 bases and 2 bases, in that order; junction bases with no gene match: 4. Germline CDR1 reads SGHRS; CDR2 reads YFSETQ. The CDR3 loop spans 15 amino acids. This chain's CDR3 is CASKRTSGDTDTQYF. CDR3 bases: TGCGCCAGCAAAAGGACTAGCGGGGACACAGATACGCAGTATTTT.

The gene calls are TRBV18 and TRBJ1-6; 10 bases map to TRBD1. CDR3 length equals 17 residues. From germline, CDR1 is KGHSH and CDR2 LQKENI. Losses at the gene ends were 4 bases for V and 5 bases for J; bases not matched to a gene: 8. As DNA, the CDR3 is TGTGCCAGCTCACTTATACGGACAGGGGGTGATAATTCACCCCTCCACTTT. Protein sequence: CASSLIRTGGDNSPLHF.

Remarks on this clone: Different DNA sequences within this sample yield the same CDR3. The chain uses TRBV14 and TRBJ1-3, with no clear D. CDR3 length equals 16 residues. The germline gives CDR1 SGHDN, CDR2 FVKESK. V was pared by 3 bases and J by 0 bases, with 12 bases between. The CDR3 reads CASSQDTVYSGNTIYF. CDR3 bases: TGTGCCAGCAGCCAGGATACAGTGTACTCTGGAAACACCATATATTTT.

The gene calls are TRBV19 and TRBJ1-1; D possibly corresponds to TRBD1 (5 bases). Per germline, CDR1 LNHDA and CDR2 SQIVND (reference sequence). The CDR3 has 14 amino acids. The V and J ends lost 7 bases and 4 bases respectively, with 16 bases between them. CDR3 in amino acids: CASTLSGIGTEAFF. The CDR3 region has the DNA TGTGCCAGTACCCTATCAGGGATAGGCACTGAAGCTTTCTTT.

J is TRBJ1-5 and V is TRBV10-3; the D is unclear. CDR3 length equals 11 residues. CDR1 is ENHRY, CDR2 SYGVKD, per germline. Deletions cut 10 bases from V and 6 bases from J, with 10 bases between. In DNA, the CDR3 is TGTGCCACTGGTTCGAGTCAGCCCCAGCATTTT. Translating it yields CATGSSQPQHF.

The V gene is TRBV6-5, the J gene TRBJ1-3; D not resolved. This CDR3 contains 15 residues. The ends were cut back, 6 bases at V and 0 bases at J, with 12 bases in the middle. Germline CDR1 is MNHEY and CDR2 is SVGAGI. The CDR3: CASSAPGSSGNTIYF. DNA for the CDR3: TGTGCCAGCAGCGCCCCGGGGAGCTCTGGAAACACCATATATTTT.

This chain links TRBV2 with TRBJ1-4; 8 bases fit TRBD1. The V and J ends lost 3 bases and 7 bases, in that order; junction bases with no gene match: 7. Germline assignment: CDR1 SNHLY and CDR2 FYNNEI. The CDR3 covers 15 residues. The CDR3 DNA reads TGTGCCAGCAGTGATAACGGACAGGGAAGTGAAAAACTGTTTTTT. It is translated as CASSDNGQGSEKLFF. Complete variable domain (other parts from reference TRBV2 and TRBJ1-4): EPEVTQTPSHQVTQMGQEVILRCVPISNHLYFYWYRQILGQKVEFLVSFYNNEISEKSEIFDDQFSVERPDGSNFTLKIRSTKLEDSAMYFCASSDNGQGSEKLFFGSGTQLSVL.